The 32 T cell receptor beta chains presented below share a single source sample, sequenced in a study of cytomegalovirus exposure and HLA in healthy donors. Primers: 60 Vbeta forward and 13 Jbeta reverse. Data came from immunoSEQ multiplex PCR; TCRdb stores just in-frame clones and leaves some out. The table includes about 130,000 clones, 77% detected once. Sequencing used PBMCs. The receptors stem from a male donor in good health and CMV-seropositive.

V usage is TRBV19 and J usage is TRBJ1-5; weak D call: TRBD1 (5 bases). CDR1 LNHDA and CDR2 SQIVND come from the germline V gene (reference sequence). This CDR3 has 14 amino acids. V lost 6 bases to trimming and J lost 4 bases, with 13 bases between them. For the CDR3, the DNA is TGTGCCAGTAGCAGTGACAGTTCAAATCAGCCCCAGCATTTT. Translated, it gives CASSSDSSNQPQHF.

The CDR3 DNA follows: TGTGCCAGCAGTCTCAGGGGTTTCGAAGCTTTCTTT. Its translation: CASSLRGFEAFF. The V gene is TRBV28, the J gene TRBJ1-1, with a tentative D call TRBD1 (6 bases). Per germline, CDR1 MDHEN and CDR2 SYDVKM. Deletions cut 5 bases from V and 8 bases from J, with 12 bases between. The CDR3 length is 12 residues.

This clone was found a few times. The V call is TRBV28, the J call TRBJ2-7; 13 bases are a match to TRBD2. The J segment lost 3 bases and the V segment lost 6 bases, leaving 14 bases of the junction unmatched. Germline V gene lookup returns CDR1 MDHEN and CDR2 SYDVKM. CDR3 length: 18 residues. This chain's CDR3 is CASSRDPPTSGRIYEQYF. The DNA of the CDR3 is TGTGCCAGCAGCCGAGACCCCCCGACTAGCGGGAGGATCTACGAGCAGTACTTC.

About this clone itself: Mismatch with germline at one junction end may stem from a read error. V usage is TRBV2 and J usage is TRBJ2-2, with D possibly matching TRBD2 (5 bases). The CDR3 contains 12 residues. Germline assignment: CDR1 SNHLY and CDR2 FYNNEI. The CDR3 reads CASSDPTGLSLW. In DNA, the CDR3 is TGTGCCAGCAGTGATCCGACCGGACTCAGCCTTTGG.

The chain uses TRBV29-1 and TRBJ2-1; tentative D call: TRBD2 (7 bases). Germline values: CDR1 SQVTM, CDR2 ANQGSEA. This CDR3 has 14 residues. The ends were cut back, 7 bases at V and 5 bases at J, with 18 bases in the middle. CDR3: CSARGAVTDNEQFF. The CDR3 DNA reads as TGCAGCGCACGGGGGGCAGTTACCGACAATGAGCAGTTCTTC.

This clone occurred once. The CDR3: CASSLGVADTQYF. DNA of the CDR3: TGTGCCAGCAGCTTAGGAGTTGCAGATACGCAGTATTTT. The chain uses TRBV7-9 and TRBJ2-3; D remains ambiguous. The CDR3 loop spans 13 amino acids. The germline gives CDR1 SEHNR, CDR2 FQNEAQ (reference sequence). The V end was cut by 1 base, the J end by 4 bases, with 6 bases between.

This clone was seen a handful of times. V is TRBV29-1 and J is TRBJ2-1; 8 positions agree with TRBD2. The CDR3 runs to 16 residues. The germline gives CDR1 SQVTM, CDR2 ANQGSEA. V lost 8 bases and J lost 6; bases outside the gene matches: 18. This CDR3 is CSHSAVVSGIANEQFF. For the CDR3, the DNA is TGCAGCCACTCCGCGGTTGTTAGCGGGATAGCCAATGAGCAGTTCTTC.

The V and J genes are TRBV11-2 and TRBJ2-2; 12 bases line up with TRBD2. The V gene's germline CDR1 is SGHAT and CDR2 FQNNGV. The CDR3 is 16 residues long. Trimming cost V 5 bases and J 9 bases; bases outside gene matches: 10. The CDR3 reads CASSARTSGESRELFF. The CDR3 DNA reads as TGTGCCAGCAGCGCCCGGACTAGCGGGGAGAGCAGGGAGCTGTTTTTT.

In its sample, this clone was seen a few times. The chain recombines TRBV29-1 with TRBJ2-4, with D perhaps matching TRBD2 (6 bases). The CDR3 extends over 12 amino acids. Germline V gene lookup returns CDR1 SQVTM and CDR2 ANQGSEA. The germline V and J ends were trimmed by 6 bases and 8 bases, with 14 bases remaining between them. DNA of the CDR3: TGCAGCGTGAAGCCCAGGGAGGACATTCAGTACTTC. Residues: CSVKPREDIQYF.

The chain uses TRBV7-2 and TRBJ2-7, with TRBD2 as a possible D gene (6 bases). The CDR3 has 14 residues. V was trimmed by 3 bases and J by 2 bases, leaving 11 bases between them. Germline V gives CDR1 SGHTA, CDR2 FQGNSA. In nucleotides, the CDR3 is TGTGCCAGCAGCTTTCGCGGGACGACCTACGAGCAGTACTTC. Its protein product is CASSFRGTTYEQYF.

The CDR3 here is CASSSGHRYGYTF. The CDR3 bases are TGTGCCAGCAGCTCGGGACACCGCTATGGCTACACCTTC. The chain combines TRBV7-2 with TRBJ1-2; possible D gene TRBD1, 6 bases. Trimming cost V 4 bases and J 4 bases, with 10 bases left between them. Germline CDR1 is SGHTA and CDR2 is FQGNSA. The CDR3 has 13 amino acids.

This sequence joins TRBV19 and TRBJ1-3; D is ambiguous. CDR1 is LNHDA and CDR2 is SQIVND in the germline V gene (reference sequence). V was cut by 7 bases and J by 0 bases, with 7 bases left in between. CDR3 length: 13 residues. The CDR3 DNA reads TGTGCCAGTACTCTCAGCTCTGGAAACACCATATATTTT. Amino acid sequence: CASTLSSGNTIYF.

This chain links TRBV2 with TRBJ2-5; no clear D gene. The germline V gene encodes CDR1 SNHLY and CDR2 FYNNEI. This CDR3 contains 12 residues. Trimming left V 7 bases short and J 2 bases short, with 8 bases between. As DNA, the CDR3 is TGTGCCAGCATGAAACAACAAGAGACCCAGTACTTC. It yields the protein CASMKQQETQYF.

The chain carries TRBV4-1 and TRBJ1-1, with a tentative D call TRBD1 (5 bases). CDR3 length equals 16 residues. Germline V gene data show CDR1 as MGHRA and CDR2 as YSYEKL. V was clipped by 1 base and J by 3 bases, with 15 bases between them. In DNA, the CDR3 is TGCGCCAGCAGCCAAGTAGCGGTAGGGACGGACACTGAAGCTTTCTTT. It encodes CASSQVAVGTDTEAFF.

This rearrangement joins TRBV7-3 to TRBJ2-1; a possible D gene is TRBD2 (5 bases). CDR1 is SGHTA and CDR2 is FQGTGA in the germline V gene. The CDR3 extends over 16 amino acids. V was clipped by 2 bases and J by 5 bases, with 16 bases between them. The CDR3 DNA sequence: TGTGCCAGCAGCTTAGGACCGGGGTATCCTAACAATGAGCAGTTCTTC. This gives the protein CASSLGPGYPNNEQFF.

This clone was counted a single time. The CDR3 sequence: CASSLRAGGEETQYF. The CDR3 DNA reads as TGTGCCAGCAGCCTGCGGGCGGGGGGTGAAGAGACCCAGTACTTC. This chain links TRBV5-4 with TRBJ2-5, with TRBD2 matching 8 bases. The germline CDR1 and CDR2 sequences are SGHNT and YYREEE (reference sequence). With V trimmed by 4 bases and J by 3 bases, 8 bases remained unmatched. The CDR3 is 15 residues long. Full variable domain (outside the CDR3, taken from reference TRBV5-4 and TRBJ2-5): ETGVTQSPTHLIKTRGQQVTLRCSSQSGHNTVSWYQQALGQGPQFIFQYYREEENGRGNFPPRFSGLQFPNYSSELNVNALELDDSALYLCASSLRAGGEETQYFGPGTRLLVL.

The V and J genes are TRBV5-1 and TRBJ1-2; D not resolved. Germline V gene data show CDR1 as SGHRS and CDR2 as YFSETQ. The V gene lost 2 bases and the J gene lost 4 bases, with 9 bases spanning the gap. There are 13 residues in the CDR3. The CDR3 region is CASSFGLPYGYTF. The CDR3 nucleotides are TGCGCCAGCAGCTTTGGACTACCCTATGGCTACACCTTC.

The chain is built from TRBV5-5 and TRBJ1-1; D is uncertain. The length of the CDR3 is 15 residues. Per germline, CDR1 SGHKS and CDR2 YYEKEE (reference sequence). V was cut by 0 bases and J by 0 bases, with 9 bases left in between. The CDR3 loop reads CASSLATGMNTEAFF. As DNA, the CDR3 is TGTGCCAGCAGCTTGGCCACCGGGATGAACACTGAAGCTTTCTTT. Combining the CDR3 with reference TRBV5-5 and TRBJ1-1 gives the whole variable domain DAGVTQSPTHLIKTRGQQVTLRCSPISGHKSVSWYQQVLGQGPQFIFQYYEKEERGRGNFPDRFSARQFPNYSSELNVNALLLGDSALYLCASSLATGMNTEAFFGQGTRLTVV.

This chain's CDR3 is CASSGPGHNNEKLFF. CDR3 coding DNA: TGTGCCAGTAGTGGTCCGGGACATAACAATGAAAAACTGTTTTTT. This chain connects TRBV19 to TRBJ1-4, with D perhaps matching TRBD1 (6 bases). Per the germline V gene, CDR1 is LNHDA and CDR2 is SQIVND (reference sequence). The CDR3 extends over 15 amino acids. Trimming shortened V by 5 bases and J by 5 bases, and 15 bases separated the two germline ends.

The chain joins TRBV28 to TRBJ2-2, with 7 bases lining up with TRBD2. The CDR3 contains 15 residues. Per germline, CDR1 MDHEN and CDR2 SYDVKM. Trimming at V came to 5 bases and at J to 4 bases, leaving 7 bases not matched to a gene. CDR3 in amino acids: CASSLPRLATGELFF. CDR3 nucleotides: TGTGCCAGCAGTCTCCCCCGACTAGCCACCGGGGAGCTGTTTTTT.

The chain is built from TRBV6-1 and TRBJ1-2; TRBD1 matches 9 bases. Germline CDR1 and CDR2: MNHNS and SASEGT. This CDR3 is built from 14 residues. J gave up 5 bases and V 6 bases, and 7 bases lay outside the gene matches. CDR3 loop: CASRIPGTGYGYTF. Here the CDR3 DNA reads TGTGCCAGCAGGATTCCCGGGACAGGGTATGGCTACACCTTC.

Concerning this clone itself: At one boundary the junction diverges from the germline segment, which might be a read error. This sequence joins TRBV10-3 and TRBJ2-6, with a weak D call TRBD1 (6 bases). Germline loops: CDR1 ENHRY, CDR2 SYGVKD. This CDR3 has 17 amino acids. The CDR3 loop is CAIRGNRQASGANGLTF. In nucleotides, the CDR3 is TGTGCCATCAGGGGAAACCGACAGGCCTCTGGGGCCAACGGCCTGACTTTC.

This clone has only a few counts. J is TRBJ2-7 and V is TRBV7-2, with TRBD1 identical over 8 bases. The germline V gene has CDR1 SGHTA and CDR2 FQGNSA. Germline trimming cut 5 bases from V and 6 bases from J; bases unmatched to any gene: 9. The CDR3 loop spans 14 amino acids. The CDR3 DNA sequence: TGTGCCAGCAGCCCTCGGACAGGGAGGAGCGAGCAGTACTTC. This encodes CASSPRTGRSEQYF. The full variable domain, its missing parts supplied by reference TRBV7-2 and TRBJ2-7, is GAGVSQSPSNKVTEKGKDVELRCDPISGHTALYWYRQSLGQGLEFLIYFQGNSAPDKSGLPSDRFSAERTGGSVSTLTIQRTQQEDSAVYLCASSPRTGRSEQYFGPGTRLTVT.

This chain links TRBV7-3 with TRBJ1-6, with D possibly being TRBD1 (6 bases). V gave up 5 bases and J gave up 5 bases, with 10 bases separating them. Germline assignment: CDR1 SGHTA and CDR2 FQGTGA. The CDR3 loop spans 14 amino acids. Written as DNA, the CDR3 is TGTGCCAGCAGCCATGGGGACAATAATTCACCCCTCCACTTT. This translates into CASSHGDNNSPLHF.

In DNA, the CDR3 is TGTGCCAGCAGCTTACAGGGGCCGAGTGGGGAGCAGTACTTC. The encoded protein is CASSLQGPSGEQYF. The chain uses TRBV7-3 and TRBJ2-7; D perhaps matches TRBD1 (6 bases). The germline CDR1 and CDR2 sequences are SGHTA and FQGTGA. CDR3 length: 14 amino acids. V shed 2 bases and J shed 7 bases, with 15 bases lying between them.

The rearrangement uses TRBV9 and TRBJ2-1, with TRBD1 identical over 8 bases. Germline CDR1 reads SGDLS; CDR2 reads YYNGEE. This CDR3 is built from 15 residues. J lost 7 bases, V lost 3 bases, and 9 bases had no gene match. CDR3 sequence (DNA): TGTGCCAGCAGCGCTCCCACAGGGGGAAGGAATGAGCAGTTCTTC. Translation gives CASSAPTGGRNEQFF.

The chain joins TRBV7-9 to TRBJ1-6; TRBD1 might be the D (5 bases). V was cut by 2 bases and J by 14 bases, with 16 bases left in between. The germline gives CDR1 SEHNR, CDR2 FQNEAQ (reference sequence). CDR3 size: 14 residues. The CDR3 reads CASSLIQAPGALHF. The CDR3 region has the DNA TGTGCCAGCAGCTTAATACAGGCCCCCGGAGCCCTCCACTTT. The full variable domain, with the rest looked up from reference TRBV7-9 and TRBJ1-6, is DTGVSQNPRHKITKRGQNVTFRCDPISEHNRLYWYRQTLGQGPEFLTYFQNEAQLEKSRLLSDRFSAERPKGSFSTLEIQRTEQGDSAMYLCASSLIQAPGALHFGNGTRLTVT.

The chain joins TRBV30 to TRBJ2-7, with TRBD1 identical over 7 bases. V shed 2 bases and J 3 bases; nucleotides not matched to a gene: 7. CDR1 and CDR2 from the germline V gene are GTSNPN and SVGIG (reference sequence). The length of the CDR3 is 14 residues. The CDR3 protein is CAWSTMTGIYEQYF. In DNA, the CDR3 is TGTGCCTGGAGTACAATGACAGGGATCTACGAGCAGTACTTC.

In DNA form, the CDR3 reads TGTGCCAGCAGTCAATATCAGGGGGCACTTGATGAAAAACTGTTTTTT. Protein product: CASSQYQGALDEKLFF. The J gene is TRBJ1-4, the V gene TRBV28, with TRBD1 matching 8 bases. CDR1 is MDHEN and CDR2 is SYDVKM in the germline V gene. V dropped 5 bases and J dropped 6; count of bases not matched to a gene: 11. This CDR3 is built from 16 residues.

This rearrangement joins TRBV7-2 to TRBJ1-5, with unresolved D. There are 15 residues in the CDR3. The germline V and J ends were trimmed by 5 bases and 2 bases, with 13 bases remaining between them. The germline V gene has CDR1 SGHTA and CDR2 FQGNSA. The CDR3 region is CASSPTLAGNQPQHF. The CDR3 region has the DNA TGTGCCAGCAGCCCAACTCTGGCGGGCAATCAGCCCCAGCATTTT.

The V and J genes are TRBV28 and TRBJ2-1, with D hard to call. The CDR3 totals 15 residues. The V gene's germline CDR1 is MDHEN and CDR2 SYDVKM. Trimming removed 5 bases from V and 4 bases from J, with 15 bases in between. As DNA, the CDR3 is TGTGCCAGCAGTCCCGACACAATAGGATACAATGAGCAGTTCTTC. This translates into CASSPDTIGYNEQFF.

The gene calls are TRBV27 and TRBJ2-2, with 8 positions matching TRBD1. The junction had 9 bases not matched to a gene; V was cut back by 5 bases and J by 7 bases. The CDR3 is made up of 15 amino acids. Looked up from germline, CDR1 is MNHEY and CDR2 is SMNVEV (reference sequence). The CDR3 DNA reads TGTGCCAGCAGTGGACATCAGGGGGCTGTCGGGGAGCTGTTTTTT. Translation gives CASSGHQGAVGELFF.